The rows below give T cell receptor beta chains drawn from one sample of a study of blood T cell repertoires in COVID-19. Sequencing used immunoSEQ multiplex PCR; TCRdb keeps in-frame clones, though not all of them. Of 70,000 to 85,000 clones listed, around 86% were seen once; the top ten hold approximately 9.1%. The sequenced sample was peripheral blood. Source of these receptors: a human donor in a cohort sampled during active COVID-19. Both conserved end residues are part of each CDR3. A D gene is named only where the DNA matches it firmly. Size tells how often a clone was seen (once, few, many) or the class of an expanded clone, and some rows leave it out.

j_call | clone_size | v_call | d_call | cdr3_nt | cdr3_aa
TRBJ2-5 | NA | TRBV11-2 | TRBD2 | TGTGCCAGCAGCTTAGATCGGGGGGTAGACAGAACCCTTCAAGAGACCCAGTACTTC | CASSLDRGVDRTLQETQYF
TRBJ2-2 | NA | TRBV7-3 | NA | TGTGCCAGCAGCTCTTCCCCCGGGGAGCTGTTTTTT | CASSSSPGELFF
TRBJ2-3 | once | TRBV6-5 | TRBD2 | TGTGCCAGCACCCGGGGGGGCCTCACAGATACGCAGTATTTT | CASTRGGLTDTQYF
TRBJ1-5 | many | TRBV19 | TRBD1 | TGTGCCAGTAGCATGGGACAGGCAAAAAATCAGCCCCAGCATTTT | CASSMGQAKNQPQHF
TRBJ1-6 | NA | TRBV9 | TRBD1 | TGTGCCAGCAGCGTAGAGACAGGGGGTAATTCACCCCTCCACTTT | CASSVETGGNSPLHF
TRBJ2-1 | once | TRBV9 | TRBD2 | TGTGCCAGCAGTCTTAGCGGGAGGGCCTACAATGAGCAGTTCTTC | CASSLSGRAYNEQFF
TRBJ1-4 | NA | TRBV4-2 | TRBD1 | TGTGCCAGCAGCCCCTGGGGACAGAAGCAGACCGTGCAGTTTTTT | CASSPWGQKQTVQFF
TRBJ2-1 | NA | TRBV7-2 | TRBD1 | TGTGCCAGCAGCTTTAGGACAGGGTACAATGAGCAGTTCTTC | CASSFRTGYNEQFF
TRBJ2-1 | NA | TRBV10-1 | TRBD2 | TGCGCCAGCAGCGAAGCGGGACGATACAATGAGCAGTTCTTC | CASSEAGRYNEQFF
TRBJ2-7 | NA | TRBV7-3 | TRBD2 | TGTGCCAGCAGGCCGGGCGGGAGCTCCTACGAGCAGTACTTC | CASRPGGSSYEQYF
TRBJ2-5 | NA | TRBV19 | NA | TGTGCCAGTAGTCCACAGGGCCAGAAAGAGACCCAGTACTTC | CASSPQGQKETQYF
TRBJ1-4 | few | TRBV6-1 | NA | TGTGCCAGCAGTGAAGTAGGGGGGGATGAAAAACTGTTTTTT | CASSEVGGDEKLFF
TRBJ2-7 | NA | TRBV2 | NA | TGTGCCAGCAGTGAACAGGGGTACGAGCAGTACTTC | CASSEQGYEQYF
TRBJ1-1 | NA | TRBV5-1 | TRBD1 | TGCGCCAGCAGCGCAGGGACAGGGACGAACACTGAAGCTTTCTTT | CASSAGTGTNTEAFF
TRBJ2-5 | few | TRBV5-1 | TRBD1 | TGCGCCAGCAGCTCGGCCGGGACAGGGCGGGAGACCCAGTACTTC | CASSSAGTGRETQYF
TRBJ2-1 | NA | TRBV5-1 | NA | TGCGCCAGCAGCTTGGAGGCAGGACTGAATGAGCAGTTCTTC | CASSLEAGLNEQFF
TRBJ1-5 | NA | TRBV11-2 | NA | TGTGCCAGCAGCTCGGGTAGCAATCAGCCCCAGCATTTT | CASSSGSNQPQHF
TRBJ1-5 | NA | TRBV5-1 | TRBD1 | TGCGCCAGCAGCCCTGGGACAGGGTCCTTGCAGCCCCAGCATTTT | CASSPGTGSLQPQHF
TRBJ2-5 | NA | TRBV5-1 | TRBD1 | TGCGCCAGCAGCACCACCCCGACCGGGACAGGGGGAAGAGAGACCCAGTACTTC | CASSTTPTGTGGRETQYF
TRBJ2-5 | NA | TRBV5-5 | NA | TGTGCCAGCAGCCCCCCGGGGCAAGAGACCCAGTACTTC | CASSPPGQETQYF
TRBJ1-5 | NA | TRBV25-1 | NA | TGTGCCAGCAGTGACAGAAACAATCAGCCCCAGCATTTT | CASSDRNNQPQHF
TRBJ2-1 | once | TRBV6-2/TRBV6-3 | NA | TGTGCCAGCAGTTACTTAGAAGGGCAGGGGTGGGACGATGAGCAGTTCTTC | CASSYLEGQGWDDEQFF
TRBJ2-3 | NA | TRBV10-2 | NA | TGCGCCAGCAGCTCGAAGAGGGCGGGTACGCAGTATTTT | CASSSKRAGTQYF
TRBJ2-7 | NA | TRBV3-1/TRBV3-2 | TRBD2 | TGTGCCAGCAGCCAAGATTTGACTAGCGGGCAGGCCTACGAGCAGTACTTC | CASSQDLTSGQAYEQYF
TRBJ1-5 | NA | TRBV5-5 | TRBD1 | TGTGCCAGCAGCCTTCGGACCGGGACAGGGTTCAATCAGCCCCAGCATTTT | CASSLRTGTGFNQPQHF
TRBJ1-1 | NA | TRBV6-6 | NA | TGTGCCAGCAGTCCGACCCTAGGGGGTATGAACACTGAAGCTTTCTTT | CASSPTLGGMNTEAFF
TRBJ2-7 | NA | TRBV6-5 | NA | TGTGCCGCACGTCCAGGGGGGAGCGCGTACGAGCAGTACTTC | CAARPGGSAYEQYF
TRBJ1-2 | NA | TRBV5-1 | TRBD1 | TGCGCCAGCAGCGGACAGGGGGCTCTCTATGGCTACACCTTC | CASSGQGALYGYTF
TRBJ1-4 | NA | TRBV28 | NA | TGTGCCAGCACCTCCTCTTGGGGGGTTGGAGAAAAACTGTTTTTT | CASTSSWGVGEKLFF
TRBJ1-5 | NA | TRBV28 | NA | TGTGCCAGCCTAGGGGGCAATCAGCCCCAGCATTTT | CASLGGNQPQHF
TRBJ2-5 | NA | TRBV7-9 | TRBD2 | TGTGCCAGCAGCTCTCACGGGGGACTAGCGGGAGGGCCCGCAGAGACCCAGTACTTC | CASSSHGGLAGGPAETQYF
TRBJ2-3 | NA | TRBV3-1/TRBV3-2 | TRBD2 | TGTGCCAGCAGCCTCCGACTAGCGGGGGGCACAGATACGCAGTATTTT | CASSLRLAGGTDTQYF
TRBJ1-1 | NA | TRBV9 | TRBD1 | TGTGCCAGCAGCCTAGGTTCAACAGGGGGTAAAAAGAGCACTGAAGCTTTCTTT | CASSLGSTGGKKSTEAFF
TRBJ2-7 | NA | TRBV6-5 | NA | TGTGCCAGCCTGCAACGGGTTAAAACTCTCTACGAGCAGTACTTC | CASLQRVKTLYEQYF
TRBJ2-1 | once | TRBV5-4 | NA | TGTGCCAGCAGCTTGGGGAGGCGGGGCGGGTATGAGCAGTTCTTC | CASSLGRRGGYEQFF
TRBJ2-1 | few | TRBV30 | TRBD1 | TGTGCCTGGGCCGGGACAGGGATCAATGAGCAGTTCTTC | CAWAGTGINEQFF
TRBJ2-5 | NA | TRBV7-2 | TRBD1 | TGTGCCAGCAGCGCCCGACAGGGAATAGAGGAGACCCAGTACTTC | CASSARQGIEETQYF
TRBJ1-1 | NA | TRBV11-3 | TRBD1 | TGTGCCAGCAGCTTAGAATACAGGGGCACTGAAGCTTTCTTT | CASSLEYRGTEAFF
TRBJ1-5 | NA | TRBV6-2/TRBV6-3 | TRBD1 | TGTGCCAGCAGTTACTCGCCCCTCGGCAGGGGGCTAAGGGGCAATCAGCCCCAGCATTTT | CASSYSPLGRGLRGNQPQHF
TRBJ2-7 | NA | TRBV10-1 | NA | TGCGCCAGCCTACGCGAGTTCGAGCAGTACTTC | CASLREFEQYF
TRBJ1-2 | few | TRBV5-6 | TRBD1 | TGTGCCAGCAGCCCACCAGGGGGAGGTTATGGCTACACCTTC | CASSPPGGGYGYTF
TRBJ1-1 | NA | TRBV7-9 | TRBD1 | TGTGCCAGCAGCTTATCCCAGGGGGCGGCTGAAGCTTTCTTT | CASSLSQGAAEAFF
TRBJ1-1 | NA | TRBV19 | NA | TGTGCCAGTAGTATCTTCGGTGGGAACACTGAAGCTTTCTTT | CASSIFGGNTEAFF
TRBJ2-2 | NA | TRBV6-5 | NA | TGTGCCAGCAGCCCCGAGGTGGGGCGGAGGGAGCTGTTTTTT | CASSPEVGRRELFF
TRBJ2-5 | NA | TRBV7-8 | NA | TGTGCCAGCAGCTTAGGCGAACGGGCCGCCAACAGGCTTCAAGAGACCCAGTACTTC | CASSLGERAANRLQETQYF
TRBJ2-6 | NA | TRBV28 | NA | TGTGCCAGCAGTATCATTGGGGGCCAGACCTCTGGGGCCAACGTCCTGACTTTC | CASSIIGGQTSGANVLTF
TRBJ2-1 | NA | TRBV7-6 | TRBD2 | TGTGCCAGCAGCTTGGGACTAGAGTCCTACAATGAGCAGTTCTTC | CASSLGLESYNEQFF
TRBJ2-2 | NA | TRBV7-6 | TRBD2 | TGTGCCAGCACCCCAACTAGCGGGACCACCGGGGAGCTGTTTTTT | CASTPTSGTTGELFF
TRBJ2-2 | NA | TRBV9 | TRBD2 | TGTGCCAGCAGCCCTCGGGGTAGCGGGGGGCCAAACACCGGGGAGCTGTTTTTT | CASSPRGSGGPNTGELFF
TRBJ1-4 | NA | TRBV3-1/TRBV3-2 | NA | TGTGCCAGCAGCCAAGACTCGGGGGGAGGTAATGAAAAACTGTTTTTT | CASSQDSGGGNEKLFF
TRBJ2-7 | NA | TRBV9 | TRBD2 | TGTGCCAGCAGCGTAACTAGCGGGAGTGCCACCTACGAGCAGTACTTC | CASSVTSGSATYEQYF
TRBJ2-7 | NA | TRBV5-1 | NA | TGCGCCAGCAGCTTGGAGGCAGGGATAGGAGAGCAGTACTTC | CASSLEAGIGEQYF